This TCR beta chain originates from a study of blood T cell repertoires in COVID-19. At the level of the study: There were acute and convalescent COVID-19 samples, and they came from the United States, Italy and Spain.

This clone appeared a single time. Trimming left V 7 bases short and J 4 bases short, with 13 bases between. The CDR3 has 13 amino acids. The germline CDR1 and CDR2 sequences are SNHLY and FYNNEI. The data were produced by immunoSEQ multiplex PCR, yet TCRdb's version contains in-frame clones alone and is incomplete. The sample carries 200,000 to 250,000 clones, over 80% recorded once. The chain uses TRBV2 and TRBJ1-2; the D gene is possibly TRBD1 (5 bases). The sequence was obtained from a man aged 45-65 years who had been exposed to COVID-19. The sequenced sample was PBMCs or T cells enriched from blood (not recorded which). The CDR3 DNA reads as TGTGCCAGCATTCGACAGAAAAGCTATGGCTACACCTTC. Amino acid sequence: CASIRQKSYGYTF.